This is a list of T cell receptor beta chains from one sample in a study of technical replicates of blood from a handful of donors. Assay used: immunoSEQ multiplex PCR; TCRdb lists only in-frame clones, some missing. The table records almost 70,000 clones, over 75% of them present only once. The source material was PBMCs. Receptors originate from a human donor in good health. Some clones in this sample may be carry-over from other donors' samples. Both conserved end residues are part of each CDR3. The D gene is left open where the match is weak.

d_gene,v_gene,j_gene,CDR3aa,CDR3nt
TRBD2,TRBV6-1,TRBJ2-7,CASSDKSGRRSYEQYF,TGTGCCAGCAGTGACAAAAGCGGGAGGCGCTCCTACGAGCAGTACTTC
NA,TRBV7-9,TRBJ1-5,CASSPGDGGNQPQHF,TGTGCCAGCAGCCCGGGGGATGGGGGCAATCAGCCCCAGCATTTT
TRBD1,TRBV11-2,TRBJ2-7,CASSIWTGIGIGDEQYF,TGTGCCAGCAGCATCTGGACAGGGATCGGGATAGGAGACGAGCAGTACTTC
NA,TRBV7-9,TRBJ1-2,CASSPIGQGQGYGYTF,TGTGCCAGCAGCCCTATCGGGCAGGGCCAGGGCTATGGCTACACCTTC
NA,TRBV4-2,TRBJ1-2,CASSQIIGPGDHYGYTF,TGTGCCAGCAGCCAGATCATCGGTCCAGGGGATCACTATGGCTACACCTTC
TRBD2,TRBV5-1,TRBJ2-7,CASSGGGLAYREQYF,TGCGCCAGCAGCGGCGGGGGACTAGCTTACCGCGAGCAGTACTTC
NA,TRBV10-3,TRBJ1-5,CAISESGNQPQHF,TGTGCCATCAGTGAATCGGGGAATCAGCCCCAGCATTTT
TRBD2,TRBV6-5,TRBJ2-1,CASSLILAEANEQFF,TGTGCCAGCAGTCTAATTCTAGCGGAGGCCAATGAGCAGTTCTTC
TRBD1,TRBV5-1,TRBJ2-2,CASSSVRTGGNTGELFF,TGCGCCAGCAGCTCCGTACGGACAGGGGGCAACACCGGGGAGCTGTTTTTT
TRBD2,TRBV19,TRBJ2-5,CASSIFAGGLETQYF,TGTGCCAGTAGTATATTTGCGGGGGGGCTTGAGACCCAGTACTTC